This is a list of T cell receptor beta chains from one sample in a study of CD8+CD57+ T cells in acquired aplastic anemia. TCRdb itself ran the reads through MiXCR, one entry per CDR3 protein. The profile shows hundreds of thousands of distinct CDR3 sequences, around 33% of them singletons. Sequencing used sorted CD4+, CD8+, or CD8+CD57+ T cells (not recorded which) from PBMCs. The receptors stem from a human donor with aplastic anemia. CDR3s include the opening cysteine and the closing phenylalanine or tryptophan. The D gene is left open where the match is weak. The size of a clone is reported for some rows only, either as once, few or many, or as a class for expanded clones.

len,d_gene,v_gene,abundance,j_gene,CDR3aa,CDR3nt
13,-,TRBV20-1,many,TRBJ2-7,CSARESGYYEQYF,TGCAGTGCTAGAGAGAGCGGGTACTACGAGCAGTACTTC
14,-,TRBV30,-,TRBJ1-3,CAWSVTGLGNTIYF,TGTGCCTGGAGTGTTACAGGGCTAGGAAACACCATATATTTT
17,TRBD2,TRBV11-2,once,TRBJ2-3,CATSESASGGAADTQYF,TGTGCCACCAGTGAATCGGCTAGCGGGGGGGCCGCAGATACGCAGTATTTT
14,-,TRBV29-1,-,TRBJ2-3,CSVVGWVSTDTQYF,TGCAGCGTTGTTGGTTGGGTTAGCACAGATACGCAGTATTTT
13,-,TRBV7-3,few,TRBJ2-7,CASSLYVGYEQYF,TGTGCCAGCAGCTTATACGTCGGCTACGAGCAGTACTTC
12,-,TRBV6-5,many,TRBJ1-2,CASSYPGYGYTF,TGTGCCAGCAGTTACCCTGGTTATGGCTACACCTTC
15,-,TRBV7-8,many,TRBJ1-2,CASSAGATVDYGYTF,TGTGCCAGCAGCGCGGGGGCAACAGTTGACTATGGCTACACCTTC
16,TRBD1,TRBV6-4,many,TRBJ2-7,CASSDLRDSPTYEQYF,TGTGCCAGCAGTGACTTACGGGACAGCCCTACCTACGAGCAGTACTTC
12,-,TRBV6-7,-,TRBJ1-5,CASSQLKQPQHF,TGTGCCAGCAGCCAGCTAAAGCAGCCCCAGCATTTT
17,TRBD1,TRBV11-1,-,TRBJ1-5,CASSLQGGGYSNQPQHF,TGTGCCAGCAGCTTACAGGGGGGCGGGTATAGCAATCAGCCCCAGCATTTT
13,-,TRBV20-1,-,TRBJ1-1,CSASPGVGTEAFF,TGCAGTGCTAGTCCGGGGGTCGGCACTGAAGCTTTCTTT
14,-,TRBV20-1,many,TRBJ2-5,CSAPLKGPAETQYF,TGCAGTGCCCCGTTGAAGGGCCCGGCAGAGACCCAGTACTTC
14,-,TRBV9,-,TRBJ2-2,CASSVFSNTGELFF,TGTGCCAGCAGCGTATTCTCAAACACCGGGGAGCTGTTTTTT
16,TRBD1,TRBV12-3/TRBV12-4,-,TRBJ1-2,CASSRGTGSAVSGYTF,TGTGCCAGCAGCCGAGGGACAGGTTCCGCTGTGTCTGGCTACACCTTC
13,-,TRBV2,-,TRBJ2-3,CASSFQGTDTQYF,TGTGCCAGCAGCTTCCAGGGAACAGATACGCAGTATTTT
16,TRBD1,TRBV6-2/TRBV6-3,few,TRBJ1-2,CASSYSRSGGNYGYTF,TGTGCCAGCAGTTACTCGAGATCAGGGGGCAACTATGGCTACACCTTC
14,-,TRBV4-3,few,TRBJ1-2,CASSRLSEGYGYTF,TGCGCCAGCAGCCGGCTCAGCGAGGGGTATGGCTACACCTTC
12,-,TRBV9,-,TRBJ2-5,CASRGGEETQYF,TGTGCCAGCAGGGGGGGCGAAGAGACCCAGTACTTC
12,-,TRBV19,many,TRBJ1-2,CASSMWRRGYTF,TGTGCCAGTAGTATGTGGAGGCGGGGCTACACCTTC
14,-,TRBV6-4,-,TRBJ2-3,CASSEEPSTDTQYF,TGTGCCAGCAGTGAAGAGCCTAGCACAGATACGCAGTATTTT
17,TRBD2,TRBV3-1,few,TRBJ2-7,CASSQDQLAGRSYEQYF,TGTGCCAGCAGCCAAGATCAACTAGCGGGGAGGTCCTACGAGCAGTACTTC
12,-,TRBV6-1,many,TRBJ1-2,CASRRKDYGYTF,TGTGCCAGCAGGCGGAAAGACTATGGCTACACCTTC
14,-,TRBV19,-,TRBJ2-2,CASSWGRGTGELFF,TGTGCCAGTAGTTGGGGGCGGGGGACCGGGGAGCTGTTTTTT
16,TRBD2,TRBV27,-,TRBJ2-1,CASSLCNLTSEDEQFF,TGTGCCAGCAGCTTATGTAATCTGACTAGCGAGGATGAGCAGTTCTTC
14,-,TRBV3-1,-,TRBJ1-5,CASSPGTTSQPQHF,TGTGCCAGCAGCCCAGGGACGACATCCCAGCCCCAGCATTTT
14,-,TRBV5-1,-,TRBJ2-7,CASSQQGPSYEQYF,TGCGCCAGCAGCCAACAGGGTCCGTCCTACGAGCAGTACTTC
18,TRBD2,TRBV15,many,TRBJ2-5,CATSRDEMLAGDQETQYF,TGTGCCACCAGCAGAGATGAGATGCTAGCGGGGGACCAAGAGACCCAGTACTTC
15,-,TRBV7-3,-,TRBJ2-3,CASSPSGRSTDTQYF,TGTGCCAGCAGCCCGTCCGGAAGAAGCACAGATACGCAGTATTTT
13,-,TRBV25-1,many,TRBJ1-6,CASRPPPLSPLHF,TGTGCCAGCAGGCCTCCACCTCTTTCACCCCTCCACTTT
14,-,TRBV20-1,many,TRBJ2-7,CSADRQGGGYEQYF,TGCAGTGCGGATCGACAGGGAGGTGGCTACGAGCAGTACTTC
13,TRBD2,TRBV30,-,TRBJ2-7,CAWSGTRNNEQYF,TGTGCCTGGAGTGGGACTAGAAACAACGAGCAGTACTTC